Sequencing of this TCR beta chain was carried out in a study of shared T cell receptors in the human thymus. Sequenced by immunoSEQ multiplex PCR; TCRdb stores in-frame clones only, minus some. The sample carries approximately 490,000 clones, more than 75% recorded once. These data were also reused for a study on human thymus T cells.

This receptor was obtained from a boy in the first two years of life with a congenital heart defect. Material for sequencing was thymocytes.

CDR3 nucleotide sequence: TGTGCCAGCAGCGCTGAGGGAGTGGGGCAGTTCTTC. It codes for CASSAEGVGQFF. The chain is built from TRBV7-3 and TRBJ2-1, with a possible D match to TRBD2 (5 bases). Trimming pared 5 bases from V and 12 bases from J, leaving 14 bases between. Per germline, CDR1 SGHTA and CDR2 FQGTGA. The CDR3 totals 12 residues.